These 19 T cell receptor beta chains share one sample of origin, sequenced in a study of CD8+ T cells in alopecia areata. Described treatment: oral pan-JAK inhibitor, 5-10 mg twice daily. Sequencing templates came from extracted RNA that was reverse transcribed into cDNA. Sequencing was performed with immunoSEQ multiplex PCR; in TCRdb, only in-frame clones are kept and a portion is missing. The sample has more than 150,000 clones; about 60% are singletons. The sequencing used CD8+ T cells sorted from blood, collected at week 24, from a patient treated with tofacitinib. The receptors were sampled from a human donor with alopecia areata.

The CDR3 region has the DNA TGTGCCAGCAGTGAATATCGGGCAGTTAATCAGCCCCAGCATTTT. Residues: CASSEYRAVNQPQHF. The V and J genes are TRBV2 and TRBJ1-5; D ambiguous. There are 15 residues in the CDR3. Germline V CDR1 and CDR2: SNHLY, FYNNEI. V lost 2 bases to trimming and J lost 4 bases, with 12 bases between them.

The chain is built from TRBV13 and TRBJ1-5; 8 bases align to TRBD1. Germline V gene sequence: CDR1 PRHDT, CDR2 FYEKMQ (reference sequence). The CDR3 covers 15 residues. The V and J ends lost 3 bases and 4 bases, in that order; junction bases with no gene match: 5. The CDR3 here is CASSFSTGGNQPQHF. CDR3 bases: TGTGCCAGCAGCTTCTCTACAGGGGGAAATCAGCCCCAGCATTTT.

This chain links TRBV11-2 with TRBJ1-2, with TRBD1 identical over 8 bases. CDR1 is SGHAT and CDR2 is FQNNGV in the germline V gene. The CDR3 sequence is 15 residues long. Trimming removed 5 bases from V and 0 bases from J; junction bases left unmatched: 5. In nucleotides, the CDR3 is TGTGCCAGCAGCCCCGGGACAGGTCCTAACTATGGCTACACCTTC. As protein: CASSPGTGPNYGYTF.

The chain joins TRBV9 to TRBJ2-1; 10 bases map to TRBD1. V gave up 4 bases and J gave up 13 bases; unmatched junction bases: 14. From germline, CDR1 is SGDLS and CDR2 YYNGEE. CDR3 length: 15 residues. For the CDR3, the DNA is TGTGCCAGCAGCATAGTCGGGGGGACAGGGGTAGCCCAGTTCTTC. Encoded protein: CASSIVGGTGVAQFF.

The chain recombines TRBV5-6 with TRBJ2-1, with a possible D match to TRBD1 (5 bases). CDR3 length equals 12 residues. Germline V gives CDR1 SGHDT, CDR2 YYEEEE. Between the trimmed V and J ends, which lost 0 bases and 9 bases, there was a span of 7 bases. This CDR3 reads CASSLGQGEQFF. The CDR3, as DNA: TGTGCCAGCAGCTTGGGTCAGGGTGAGCAGTTCTTC.

This chain connects TRBV13 to TRBJ2-1, with 9 nucleotides matching TRBD1. The trim removed 0 bases at V and 8 bases at J, leaving 5 bases unmatched. This CDR3 is 15 amino acids long. Germline V gene data show CDR1 as PRHDT and CDR2 as FYEKMQ (reference sequence). In nucleotides, the CDR3 is TGTGCCAGCAGCTTAGGGACAGGGGGAAATTATGAGCAGTTCTTC. The encoded protein is CASSLGTGGNYEQFF.

V usage is TRBV2 and J usage is TRBJ2-2; D is unclear. Germline assignment: CDR1 SNHLY and CDR2 FYNNEI. Trimming left V 10 bases short and J 7 bases short, with 10 bases between. The CDR3 is made up of 11 amino acids. The CDR3 here is CATTVDGELFF. The CDR3 bases are TGTGCCACCACGGTCGACGGGGAGCTGTTTTTT.

With regard to this clone: Other nucleotide sequences from this sample produce the same CDR3. The rearrangement joins TRBV7-9 to TRBJ1-2; no clear D gene. V was shortened by 0 bases and J by 3 bases, with 5 bases between the two germline ends. There are 13 residues in the CDR3. Germline lookup yields CDR1 SEHNR and CDR2 FQNEAQ (reference sequence). This CDR3 is CASSLAGDYGYTF. The CDR3 DNA follows: TGTGCCAGCAGCTTAGCCGGGGACTATGGCTACACCTTC.

This clone appeared once. This chain links TRBV12-5 with TRBJ1-2; perhaps TRBD1 as D (6 bases). The CDR3 spans 13 residues. Germline V CDR1 and CDR2: LGHNT, FRNRAP. Trimming pared 2 bases from V and 4 bases from J, leaving 8 bases between. The CDR3 is CASGLTGAYGYTF. The DNA of the CDR3 is TGTGCTAGTGGTTTGACGGGGGCCTATGGCTACACCTTC.

This chain joins TRBV7-9 and TRBJ1-1, with 7 bases lining up with TRBD1. The CDR3 sequence is 15 residues long. Losses at the gene ends were 1 base for V and 5 bases for J; bases not matched to a gene: 7. Germline V lookup: CDR1 SEHNR, CDR2 FQNEAQ (reference sequence). The CDR3 loop is CASSLESAGGTEAFF. The CDR3 DNA reads as TGTGCCAGCAGCTTAGAATCGGCAGGGGGGACTGAAGCTTTCTTT.

This clone was detected only a few times. This chain links TRBV5-4 with TRBJ2-7; a possible D gene is TRBD1 (5 bases). CDR3 size: 14 residues. Per the germline V gene, CDR1 is SGHNT and CDR2 is YYREEE (reference sequence). V was pared by 4 bases and J by 3 bases, with 14 bases between. The chain's CDR3 is CASSHGQGGYEQYF. In nucleotides, the CDR3 is TGTGCCAGCAGCCACGGGCAGGGCGGCTACGAGCAGTACTTC.

This sequence joins TRBV23-1 and TRBJ1-5; D might be TRBD1 (5 bases). TRBV23-1 is an ORF for which the function is uncertain. Trimming took 3 bases from V and 5 from J, leaving 11 bases between them. The CDR3 contains 14 residues. The DNA for the CDR3 is TGCGCCAGCAGTCATTGCAGGGTAGATCAGCCCCAGCATTTT. Protein: CASSHCRVDQPQHF.

V is TRBV7-9 and J is TRBJ1-4; D is perhaps TRBD1 (5 bases). CDR1 and CDR2 (germline): SEHNR, FQNEAQ (reference sequence). The CDR3 loop spans 15 amino acids. The V gene lost 4 bases and the J gene lost 0 bases, with 9 bases spanning the gap. CDR3 bases: TGTGCCAGCAGCTCACAGGTCTCAACTAATGAAAAACTGTTTTTT. Translated, it gives CASSSQVSTNEKLFF.

There are a few counts of this clone. The V gene is TRBV15, the J gene TRBJ2-7, with D perhaps TRBD1 (6 bases). This CDR3 comprises 15 residues. V was pared by 0 bases and J by 6 bases, with 15 bases between. Germline V CDR1 and CDR2: LNHNV, YYDKDF (reference sequence). The CDR3 DNA follows: TGTGCCACCAGCAGAGAGGGGGACAACGGAGTCGAGCAGTACTTC. Its translation: CATSREGDNGVEQYF. The full variable domain, its missing parts supplied by reference TRBV15 and TRBJ2-7, is DAMVIQNPRYQVTQFGKPVTLSCSQTLNHNVMYWYQQKSSQAPKLLFHYYDKDFNNEADTPDNFQSRRPNTSFCFLDIRSPGLGDTAMYLCATSREGDNGVEQYFGPGTRLTVT.

The chain carries TRBV27 and TRBJ2-7; D possibly corresponds to TRBD2 (7 bases). Germline V gene lookup returns CDR1 MNHEY and CDR2 SMNVEV (reference sequence). CDR3 length equals 13 residues. The V end was cut by 6 bases, the J end by 4 bases, with 13 bases between. CDR3 residues: CASSRGGGYEQYF. The CDR3 DNA reads TGTGCCAGCAGCCGAGGGGGGGGTTACGAGCAGTACTTC.

The table lists this clone with a few counts. V and J are TRBV27 and TRBJ2-1, with D unresolved. Germline loops: CDR1 MNHEY, CDR2 SMNVEV (reference sequence). The CDR3 spans 13 residues. V shed 0 bases and J shed 9 bases, with 9 bases lying between them. This CDR3 is CASSLSPVGEQFF. CDR3 DNA: TGTGCCAGCAGTTTATCCCCGGTGGGTGAGCAGTTCTTC.

The J gene is TRBJ2-7, the V gene TRBV5-1, with 9 bases lining up with TRBD1. Germline V lookup: CDR1 SGHRS, CDR2 YFSETQ. V lost 3 bases and J lost 3; bases outside the gene matches: 4. The CDR3 length is 14 residues. The CDR3 is CASSWTGVGYEQYF. The CDR3 DNA reads TGCGCCAGCAGCTGGACAGGGGTCGGCTACGAGCAGTACTTC.

This chain links TRBV6-1 with TRBJ2-7, with TRBD1 matching 9 bases. J gave up 5 bases and V 0 bases, and 5 bases lay outside the gene matches. This CDR3 spans 15 amino acids. Per germline, CDR1 MNHNS and CDR2 SASEGT. The CDR3 bases are TGTGCCAGCAGTGAAGCCGAGACAGGGGGACACGAGCAGTACTTC. Translating gives CASSEAETGGHEQYF.

The chain carries TRBV13 and TRBJ1-2, with D possibly being TRBD1 (6 bases). This CDR3 has 14 amino acids. V shed 5 bases and J shed 4 bases, with 14 bases lying between them. Germline assignment: CDR1 PRHDT and CDR2 FYEKMQ (reference sequence). This chain's CDR3 is CASSLKGTFYGYTF. CDR3 in DNA: TGTGCCAGCAGCCTCAAAGGGACATTCTATGGCTACACCTTC.